These T cell receptor beta chains were read from a single sample in a study of OX40 agonist ivuxolimab in advanced cancers. Sequenced by immunoSEQ multiplex PCR; TCRdb stores in-frame clones only, minus some. The repertoire holds about 50,000 clones, with around nine tenths as singletons. The sample consisted of CD4+ or CD8+ T cells sorted from blood, taken in a trial of the OX40 agonist ivuxolimab. The receptors stem from an adult with an advanced solid tumor such as melanoma, head and neck, liver or kidney cancer. CDR3s leave out the opening cysteine and the closing phenylalanine or tryptophan. D genes are given only for firm matches.

D gene,V gene,CDR3 protein
NA,TRBV28,ATDQGGGKMEFGTDTQY
TRBD1,TRBV10-3,AILSDRHTEAF
NA,TRBV27,ASSSPLVRNEQF
TRBD1,TRBV2,ASKGQRTWGETQY
NA,TRBV2,ASSVERGIQY
NA,TRBV19,ASTRDSADTQY
NA,TRBV28,ASSTRTAYQPQH
NA,TRBV4-3,ASSQVQGSYEQY
NA,TRBV29-1,SVSLDRTNTGELF
NA,TRBV27,ASRSLGVLSYNEQF
TRBD1,TRBV27,ASKTGQGSGYGYT
TRBD1,TRBV2,ASSERSTGEYYGYT
NA,TRBV28,ASSLTRGRSYEQY
NA,TRBV12-5,ASGLHPRDGDQPQH
NA,TRBV7-2,ASSPNTDTQY
NA,TRBV9,ASSPTVMNTEAF
TRBD1,TRBV7-8,ASSLQGGSEAF
TRBD2,TRBV27,ASSLWSSGILSEQY
TRBD1,TRBV27,ASSLTPGQLYEQY
NA,TRBV7-8,ASSLEGTVEQF
NA,TRBV27,ASSLSAGLHEQF
TRBD1,TRBV7-2,ASSPTGGANYNEQF
NA,TRBV4-3,ASSQDLIPGGNTEAF
NA,TRBV5-6,ASSSLAEPYNYGYT
NA,TRBV5-6,ASSFPSANEQF
NA,TRBV10-2,ATNGPPGDTQY
TRBD1,TRBV15,ATSPQGAGYEQY
NA,TRBV28,ASSLEAGTTSLFNYGYT
NA,TRBV5-6,ASSLGNYGYT
NA,TRBV5-1,ASSLAKGWESPLH
NA,TRBV6-1,ASRVQGWSGQPQH
TRBD2,TRBV7-2,ASSPLADSSYNEQF
NA,TRBV7-9,ASSPRDVTGDTQY
NA,TRBV23-1,ASRVLRGQMNTEAF
NA,TRBV7-6,ASSPAQGIYEQY
NA,TRBV6-6,ASSTIGGNSYEQY
TRBD2,TRBV7-8,ASIRTSGQETQY
NA,TRBV19,ASSLSLNTEAF
TRBD2,TRBV7-8,ASSASASGGAEF
TRBD2,TRBV25-1,ASSERRLAGEITDTQY
TRBD1,TRBV5-3,ARSLSTGGGYT
NA,TRBV6-6,ASKAELAWETQY
TRBD2,TRBV7-7,ASSAGLAGRYEQY
NA,TRBV12-5,ASGFDAGTGSGGEQF
NA,TRBV5-5,ASRHLTHGPGNQPQH
NA,TRBV15,ATSRAQSNQPQH
NA,TRBV6-5,ASSYSSGGGSEKLF
NA,TRBV4-1,ASSQSAGISTDTQY